This record looks at one T cell receptor (beta chain) sequence and its context. As yet, its antigen is unknown. These data are taken from a study of CD8 T cells in Susac syndrome. Study information: The Susac syndrome patients that were sequenced included over 5 with active disease and under ten in remission. Patients with Susac syndrome, at blood draw, were therapy-naive, on corticosteroids, or on intravenous immunoglobulin alone.

CDR1 SGHAT and CDR2 FQNNGV come from the germline V gene. With 2 bases removed from V and 6 bases from J, the gap between germline ends came to 7 bases. CDR3 length: 12 amino acids. Study results and caveats: Peak Susac CD8+ clonal expansion occurred in TEMRA cells and active patients.

With random hexamers, roughly 0.5 to 1 ug RNA was reverse transcribed. In TCRdb, the immunoSEQ multiplex PCR reads were re-called with MiXCR into one record per CDR3 protein. The sample lists about 190,000 distinct CDR3 sequences, 95% occurring once. Purification of the CD8+ and CD4+ T cells relied on negative isolation, and TEMRA cells underwent FACS enrichment. The chain employs TRBV11-2 and TRBJ1-1, with D perhaps matching TRBD1 (6 bases). This clonotype was sampled from a human donor with Susac syndrome. The source material was CD8+ T cells from PBMCs. In DNA, the CDR3 is TGTGCCAGCAGCTTATCAGGGGCTGAAGCTTTCTTT. It encodes CASSLSGAEAFF. Drawing the rest from reference TRBV11-2 and TRBJ1-1, the complete variable domain is EAGVAQSPRYKIIEKRQSVAFWCNPISGHATLYWYQQILGQGPKLLIQFQNNGVVDDSQLPKDRFSAERLKGVDSTLKIQPAKLEDSAVYLCASSLSGAEAFFGQGTRLTVV.